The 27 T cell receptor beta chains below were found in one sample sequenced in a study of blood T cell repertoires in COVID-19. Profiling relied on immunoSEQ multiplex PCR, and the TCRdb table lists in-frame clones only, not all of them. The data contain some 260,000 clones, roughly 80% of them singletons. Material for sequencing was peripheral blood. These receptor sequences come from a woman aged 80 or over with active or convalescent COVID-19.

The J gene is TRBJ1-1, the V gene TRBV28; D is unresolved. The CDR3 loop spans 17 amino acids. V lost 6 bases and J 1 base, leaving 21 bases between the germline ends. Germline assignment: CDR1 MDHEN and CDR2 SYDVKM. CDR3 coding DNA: TGTGCCAGCAGCCATGCAGGCGTCCGGCGGGGGAACACTGAAGCTTTCTTT. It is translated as CASSHAGVRRGNTEAFF.

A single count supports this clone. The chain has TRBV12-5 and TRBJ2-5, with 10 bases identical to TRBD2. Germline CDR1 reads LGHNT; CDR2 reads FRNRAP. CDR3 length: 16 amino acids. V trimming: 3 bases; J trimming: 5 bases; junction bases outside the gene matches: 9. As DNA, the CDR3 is TGTGCTAGTGGTTTCGCTACTAGCGGGGCTGGGGAGACCCAGTACTTC. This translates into CASGFATSGAGETQYF.

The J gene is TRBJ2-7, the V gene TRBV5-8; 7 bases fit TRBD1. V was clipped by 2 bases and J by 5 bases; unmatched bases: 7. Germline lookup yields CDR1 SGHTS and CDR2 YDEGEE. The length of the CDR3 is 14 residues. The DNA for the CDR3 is TGTGCCAGCAGCTTATGGGCCACAGGGGACGAGCAGTACTTC. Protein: CASSLWATGDEQYF. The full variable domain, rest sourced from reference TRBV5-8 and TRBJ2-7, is EAGVTQSPTHLIKTRGQQATLRCSPISGHTSVYWYQQALGLGLQFLLWYDEGEERNRGNFPPRFSGRQFPNYSSELNVNALELEDSALYLCASSLWATGDEQYFGPGTRLTVT.

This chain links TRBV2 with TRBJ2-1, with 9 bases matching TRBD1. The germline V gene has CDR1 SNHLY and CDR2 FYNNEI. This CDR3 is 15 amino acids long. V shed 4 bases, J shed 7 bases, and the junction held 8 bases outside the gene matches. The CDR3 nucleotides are TGTGCCAGCAGTGGCAACAGGGGGCGTGTAAATGAGCAGTTCTTC. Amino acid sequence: CASSGNRGRVNEQFF.

The CDR3 region is CASSRQGGYEQYF. The CDR3, as DNA: TGTGCCAGCAGTAGACAGGGCGGCTACGAGCAGTACTTC. This sequence joins TRBV28 and TRBJ2-7; 7 bases align to TRBD1. J gave up 3 bases and V 5 bases, and 4 bases lay outside the gene matches. This CDR3 is built from 13 residues. Germline CDR1 and CDR2: MDHEN and SYDVKM.

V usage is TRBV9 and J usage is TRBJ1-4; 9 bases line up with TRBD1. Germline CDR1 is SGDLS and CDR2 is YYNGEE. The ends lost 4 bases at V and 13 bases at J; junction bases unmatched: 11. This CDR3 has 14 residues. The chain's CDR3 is CASSLRDREGGLFF. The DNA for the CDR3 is TGTGCCAGCAGCCTTCGGGACAGGGAAGGGGGACTGTTTTTT.

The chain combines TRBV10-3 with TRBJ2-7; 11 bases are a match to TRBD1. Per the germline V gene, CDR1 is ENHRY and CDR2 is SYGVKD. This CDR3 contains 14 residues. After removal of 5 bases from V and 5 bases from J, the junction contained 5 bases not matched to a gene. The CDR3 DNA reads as TGTGCCATCAGTCGGGACAGGGGGAACAACGAGCAGTACTTC. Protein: CAISRDRGNNEQYF.

CDR3 nucleotides: TGTGCCATCAGTACCTCGGACAGGTGGAGCTCCTACGAGCAGTACTTC. It translates to CAISTSDRWSSYEQYF. The J gene is TRBJ2-7, the V gene TRBV10-3; 7 positions agree with TRBD1. This CDR3 region has 16 residues. With V trimmed by 5 bases and J by 0 bases, 10 bases remained unmatched. Germline V gene lookup returns CDR1 ENHRY and CDR2 SYGVKD.

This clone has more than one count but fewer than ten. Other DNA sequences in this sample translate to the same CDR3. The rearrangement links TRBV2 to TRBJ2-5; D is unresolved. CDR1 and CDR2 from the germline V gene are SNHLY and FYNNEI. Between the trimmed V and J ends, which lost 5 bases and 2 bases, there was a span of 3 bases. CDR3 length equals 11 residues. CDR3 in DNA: TGTGCCAGCAGTCCACAAGAGACCCAGTACTTC. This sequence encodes CASSPQETQYF.

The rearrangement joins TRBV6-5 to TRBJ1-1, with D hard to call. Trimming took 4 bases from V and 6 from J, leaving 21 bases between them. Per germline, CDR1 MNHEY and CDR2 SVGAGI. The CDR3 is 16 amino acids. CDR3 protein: CASSLQPSVGSPEAFF. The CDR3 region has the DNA TGTGCCAGCAGTTTACAGCCGTCAGTCGGGAGTCCTGAAGCTTTCTTT.

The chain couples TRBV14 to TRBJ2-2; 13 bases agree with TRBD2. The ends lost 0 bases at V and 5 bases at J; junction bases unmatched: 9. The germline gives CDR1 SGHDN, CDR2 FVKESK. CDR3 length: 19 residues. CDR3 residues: CASSQDIATSGRRTGELFF. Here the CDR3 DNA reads TGTGCCAGCAGCCAAGACATCGCGACTAGCGGGAGGAGGACCGGGGAGCTGTTTTTT.

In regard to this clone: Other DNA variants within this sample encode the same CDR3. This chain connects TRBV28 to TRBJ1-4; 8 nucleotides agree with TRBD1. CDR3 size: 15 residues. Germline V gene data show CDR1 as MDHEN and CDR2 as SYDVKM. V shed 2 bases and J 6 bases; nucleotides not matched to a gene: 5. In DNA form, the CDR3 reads TGTGCCAGCAGTTTAGGGGGACAGGTAGATGAAAAACTGTTTTTT. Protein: CASSLGGQVDEKLFF.

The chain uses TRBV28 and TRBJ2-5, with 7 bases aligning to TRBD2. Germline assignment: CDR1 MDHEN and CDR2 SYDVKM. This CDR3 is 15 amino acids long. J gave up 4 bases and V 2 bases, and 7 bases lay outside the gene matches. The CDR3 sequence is CASSLAGGGSETQYF. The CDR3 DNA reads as TGTGCCAGCAGTTTAGCGGGCGGGGGTTCAGAGACCCAGTACTTC.

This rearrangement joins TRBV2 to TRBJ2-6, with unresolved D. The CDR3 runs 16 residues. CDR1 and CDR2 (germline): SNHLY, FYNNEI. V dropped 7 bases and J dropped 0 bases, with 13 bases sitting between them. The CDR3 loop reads CASTFSLFSGANVLTF. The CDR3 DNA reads TGTGCCAGCACCTTTAGTCTTTTCTCTGGGGCCAACGTCCTGACTTTC.

The chain's CDR3 is CASSLGEGSGDSYNEQFF. The CDR3 DNA reads TGTGCCAGCAGCTTAGGAGAGGGTAGCGGGGACTCCTACAATGAGCAGTTCTTC. The chain uses TRBV11-3 and TRBJ2-1, with TRBD2 matching 8 bases. V lost 1 base and J lost 0; bases outside the gene matches: 8. CDR3 length equals 18 residues. Per the germline V gene, CDR1 is SGHNT and CDR2 is YENEEA.

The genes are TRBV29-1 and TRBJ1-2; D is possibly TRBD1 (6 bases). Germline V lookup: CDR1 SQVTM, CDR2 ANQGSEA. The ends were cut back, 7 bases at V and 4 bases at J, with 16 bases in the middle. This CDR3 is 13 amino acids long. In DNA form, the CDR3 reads TGCAGCGCCCCGACAGGCATAAGCTATGGCTACACCTTC. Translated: CSAPTGISYGYTF. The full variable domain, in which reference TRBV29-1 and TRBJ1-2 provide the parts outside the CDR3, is SAVISQKPSRDICQRGTSLTIQCQVDSQVTMMFWYRQQPGQSLTLIATANQGSEATYESGFVIDKFPISRPNLTFSTLTVSNMSPEDSSIYLCSAPTGISYGYTFGSGTRLTVV.

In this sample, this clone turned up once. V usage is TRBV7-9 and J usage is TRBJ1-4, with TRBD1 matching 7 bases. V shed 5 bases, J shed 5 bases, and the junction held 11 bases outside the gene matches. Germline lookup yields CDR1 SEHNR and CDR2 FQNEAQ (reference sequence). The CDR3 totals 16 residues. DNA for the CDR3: TGTGCCAGCAGCCTCCCATTGGCAGGGGGAAATGAAAAACTGTTTTTT. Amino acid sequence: CASSLPLAGGNEKLFF.

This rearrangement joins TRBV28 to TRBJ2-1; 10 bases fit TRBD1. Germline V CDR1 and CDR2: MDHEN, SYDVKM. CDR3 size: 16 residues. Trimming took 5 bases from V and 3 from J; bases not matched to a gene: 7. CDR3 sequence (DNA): TGTGCCAGCAGTCCCCCGGGACAGGGGTACTACAATGAGCAGTTCTTC. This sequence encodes CASSPPGQGYYNEQFF.

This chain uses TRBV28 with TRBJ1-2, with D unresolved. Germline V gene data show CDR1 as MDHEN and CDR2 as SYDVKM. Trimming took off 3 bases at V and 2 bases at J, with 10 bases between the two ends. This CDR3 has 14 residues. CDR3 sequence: CASSFSVANYGYTF. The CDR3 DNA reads TGTGCCAGCAGTTTTTCGGTCGCAAACTATGGCTACACCTTC.

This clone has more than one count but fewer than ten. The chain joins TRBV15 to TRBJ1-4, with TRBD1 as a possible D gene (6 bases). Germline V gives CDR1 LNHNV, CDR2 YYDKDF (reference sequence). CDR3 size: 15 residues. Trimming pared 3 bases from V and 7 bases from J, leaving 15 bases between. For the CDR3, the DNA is TGTGCCACCAGCAGGAGGGGCGGGGGGCCTGAAAAACTGTTTTTT. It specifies CATSRRGGGPEKLFF.

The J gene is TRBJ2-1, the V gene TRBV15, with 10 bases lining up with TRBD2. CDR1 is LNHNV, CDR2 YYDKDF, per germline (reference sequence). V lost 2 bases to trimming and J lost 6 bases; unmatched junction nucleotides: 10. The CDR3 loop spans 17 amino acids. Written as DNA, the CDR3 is TGTGCCACCAGCAGAACCTCCGGGACTAGCGCTACCAATGAGCAGTTCTTC. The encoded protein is CATSRTSGTSATNEQFF.

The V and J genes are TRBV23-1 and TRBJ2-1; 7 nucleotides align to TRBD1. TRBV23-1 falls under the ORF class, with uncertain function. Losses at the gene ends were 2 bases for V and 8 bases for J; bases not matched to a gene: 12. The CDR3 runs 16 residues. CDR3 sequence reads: CASSQTYGTELHEQFF. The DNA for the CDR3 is TGCGCCAGCAGTCAAACCTACGGGACAGAGCTGCATGAGCAGTTCTTC.

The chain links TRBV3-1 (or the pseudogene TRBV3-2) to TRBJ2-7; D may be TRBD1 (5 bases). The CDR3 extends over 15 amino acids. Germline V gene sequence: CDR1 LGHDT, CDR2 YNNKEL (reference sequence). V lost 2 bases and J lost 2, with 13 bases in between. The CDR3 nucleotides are TGTGCCAGCAGCCAAAATCCGCAGGGAACCTACGAGCAGTACTTC. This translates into CASSQNPQGTYEQYF.

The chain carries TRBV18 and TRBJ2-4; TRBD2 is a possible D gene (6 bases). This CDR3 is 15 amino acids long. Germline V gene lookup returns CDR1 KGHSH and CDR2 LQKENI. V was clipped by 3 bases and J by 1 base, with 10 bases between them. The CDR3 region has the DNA TGTGCCAGCTCACCCGCTGGGGGGGCCAAAAACATTCAGTACTTC. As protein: CASSPAGGAKNIQYF.

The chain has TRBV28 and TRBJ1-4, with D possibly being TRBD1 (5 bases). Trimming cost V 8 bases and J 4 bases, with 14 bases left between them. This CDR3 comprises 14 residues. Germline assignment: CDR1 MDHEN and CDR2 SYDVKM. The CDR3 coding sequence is TGTGCCAGCGGAGGGGACGGTATTAATGAAAAACTGTTTTTT. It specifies CASGGDGINEKLFF. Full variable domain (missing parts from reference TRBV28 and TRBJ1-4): DVKVTQSSRYLVKRTGEKVFLECVQDMDHENMFWYRQDPGLGLRLIYFSYDVKMKEKGDIPEGYSVSREKKERFSLILESASTNQTSMYLCASGGDGINEKLFFGSGTQLSVL.

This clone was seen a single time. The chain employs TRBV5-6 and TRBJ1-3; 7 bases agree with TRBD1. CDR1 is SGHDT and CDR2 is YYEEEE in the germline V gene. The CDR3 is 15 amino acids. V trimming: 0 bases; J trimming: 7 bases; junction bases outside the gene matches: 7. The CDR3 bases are TGTGCCAGCAGCTTGGTCCGACAGGGCAGCAACACCATATATTTT. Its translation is CASSLVRQGSNTIYF.

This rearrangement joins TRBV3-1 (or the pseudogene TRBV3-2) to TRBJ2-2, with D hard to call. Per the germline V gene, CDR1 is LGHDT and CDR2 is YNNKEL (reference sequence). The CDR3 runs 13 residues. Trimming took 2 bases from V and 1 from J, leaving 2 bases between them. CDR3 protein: CASSQLNTGELFF. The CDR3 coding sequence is TGTGCCAGCAGCCAACTGAACACCGGGGAGCTGTTTTTT.